This T cell receptor beta chain was obtained from a study of multiple sclerosis patients with progressive multifocal leukoencephalopathy. The data were produced by immunoSEQ multiplex PCR, yet TCRdb's version contains in-frame clones alone and is incomplete. The table has 25,000 to 30,000 clones, roughly 89% seen once. The junction had 1 base not matched to a gene; V was cut back by 1 base and J by 3 bases. The CDR3 spans 13 residues. Germline CDR1 is SGHRS and CDR2 is YFSETQ. Time point reported: approximately 11 months of natalizumab therapy. Longitudinal control samples came from natalizumab-treated multiple sclerosis patients without PML.

The V gene is TRBV5-1, the J gene TRBJ2-7; 7 positions match TRBD1. Here the sequenced sample was PBMCs, taken from a patient treated with natalizumab. This clonotype originated in a human donor with multiple sclerosis. The CDR3 here is CASSLRQGYEQYF. The CDR3, as DNA: TGCGCCAGCAGCTTGAGACAGGGCTACGAGCAGTACTTC.